This T cell receptor beta chain was documented in a study of T cells in tuberculosis. General study points: Smaller distances to GMM-specific TCRs suggested their expansion in active tuberculosis. A GMM-specific repertoire classifier reached 75% to 90% accuracy, AUROC 0.90.

Tuberculin skin test and IGRA determined adolescents' latent tuberculosis status at entry. On average approximately 100,000 T cells per donor were immunosequenced. Trimming removed 0 bases from V and 1 base from J; junction bases left unmatched: 4. Germline V gene sequence: CDR1 SGDLS, CDR2 YYNGEE. This CDR3 is 15 amino acids long. Remarks on this clone: Its antigen remains unknown.

Produced via immunoSEQ multiplex PCR; TCRdb's table is partial and in-frame only. Among 30,000 to 45,000 clones listed, nearly 95% were seen once. V usage is TRBV9 and J usage is TRBJ2-7; TRBD2 agrees at 7 bases. Sequencing was carried out using PBMCs. The clonotype comes from a donor between 10 and 35 years old with latent tuberculosis or without tuberculosis infection. CDR3 in DNA: TGTGCCAGCAGCGTAGGGGAGGGGCCATCCTACGAGCAGTACTTC. This codes for CASSVGEGPSYEQYF. The full variable domain, in which reference TRBV9 and TRBJ2-7 provide the parts outside the CDR3, is DSGVTQTPKHLITATGQRVTLRCSPRSGDLSVYWYQQSLDQGLQFLIQYYNGEERAKGNILERFSAQQFPDLHSELNLSSLELGDSALYFCASSVGEGPSYEQYFGPGTRLTVT.